These 3 T cell receptor beta chains were sequenced from one sample in a study of technical replicates of blood from a handful of donors listed by TCRdb under 2017. Library generation was performed with the immunoSEQ multiplex PCR assay. TCRdb carries this immuneACCESS record with in-frame sequences only. Its versions omit some clonotypes, under half of them owing to an unresolved V gene in the studies checked, with the rest unexplained. This sample holds tens of thousands of clones; approximately 97% were observed only once. The ten largest clones capture 0.2% to 0.25% of the sample. Sequenced: T cells isolated from PBMCs. These receptors all stem from a human donor in good health.

The chain has TRBV5-1 and TRBJ2-3; TRBD1 matches 9 bases. The trim removed 4 bases at V and 3 bases at J, leaving 3 bases unmatched. The CDR3 covers 14 residues. CDR1 and CDR2 from the germline V gene are SGHRS and YFSETQ. The CDR3 is CASSPGTGTDTQYF. The DNA for the CDR3 is TGCGCCAGCAGCCCCGGGACAGGGACAGATACGCAGTATTTT.

The CDR3 protein is CASSPRASGGGTDTQYF. As DNA, the CDR3 is TGTGCCAGCAGCCCCCGGGCTAGCGGGGGGGGCACAGATACGCAGTATTTT. This chain uses TRBV9 with TRBJ2-3; 12 bases align to TRBD2. After removal of 4 bases from V and 1 base from J, the junction contained 7 bases not matched to a gene. Germline V gene sequence: CDR1 SGDLS, CDR2 YYNGEE. The CDR3 consists of 17 residues.

The chain carries TRBV4-1 and TRBJ2-1, with a weak D call TRBD2 (7 bases). Germline loops: CDR1 MGHRA, CDR2 YSYEKL. The CDR3 has 15 residues. Trimming left V 0 bases short and J 15 bases short, with 21 bases between. The CDR3 DNA sequence: TGCGCCAGCAGCCAAGATCGGGGGGCAGGGTTCTCCTCGTTCTTC. It yields the protein CASSQDRGAGFSSFF.